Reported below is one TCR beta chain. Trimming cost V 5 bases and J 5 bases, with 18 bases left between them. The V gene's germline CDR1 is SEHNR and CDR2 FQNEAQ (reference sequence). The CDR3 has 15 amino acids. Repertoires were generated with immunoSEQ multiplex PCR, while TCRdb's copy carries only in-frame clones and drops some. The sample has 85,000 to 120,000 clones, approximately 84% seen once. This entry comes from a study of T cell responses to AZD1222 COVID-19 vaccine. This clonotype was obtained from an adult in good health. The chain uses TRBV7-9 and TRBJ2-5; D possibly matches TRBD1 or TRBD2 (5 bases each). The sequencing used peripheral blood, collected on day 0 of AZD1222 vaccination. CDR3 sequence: CASSPAVGVGETQYF. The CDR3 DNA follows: TGTGCCAGCAGCCCGGCCGTGGGGGTTGGCGAGACCCAGTACTTC.